These 28 T cell receptor beta chains came from one sample sequenced in a study of technical replicates of blood from a handful of donors. Libraries were prepared by immunoSEQ multiplex PCR; TCRdb keeps only in-frame clonotypes and omits some of them. Of tens of thousands of clones in the sample, about 93% were seen once. Specimen: T cells isolated from PBMCs. The receptors here all came from a human donor in good health.

The chain links TRBV18 to TRBJ1-6, with D perhaps TRBD1 (6 bases). The CDR3 is made up of 14 amino acids. Germline CDR1 KGHSH, CDR2 LQKENI. V was trimmed by 6 bases and J by 7 bases, leaving 13 bases between them. CDR3 amino acids: CASSRTALNSPLHF. The CDR3 bases are TGTGCCAGCTCGCGGACAGCCCTCAATTCACCCCTCCACTTT.

V and J are TRBV6-6 and TRBJ2-2; tentatively, D is TRBD1 (6 bases). Germline CDR1 MNHNY, CDR2 SVGAGI (reference sequence). With 7 bases removed from V and 6 bases from J, the gap between germline ends came to 15 bases. The CDR3 has 14 residues. The CDR3 reads CASTRLEGAGELFF. Here the CDR3 DNA reads TGTGCCAGCACCAGACTCGAGGGGGCCGGGGAGCTGTTTTTT.

This chain joins TRBV6-1 and TRBJ2-3, with D maybe TRBD1 (6 bases). The V end lost 5 bases, the J end lost 2 bases, and 14 bases lay between the germline ends. The CDR3 extends over 15 amino acids. Germline CDR1 and CDR2: MNHNS and SASEGT. As DNA, the CDR3 is TGTGCCAGCAGTCCTCGGACAGATCACACAGATACGCAGTATTTT. It translates to CASSPRTDHTDTQYF.

J is TRBJ1-2 and V is TRBV30; D remains unclear. The CDR3 extends over 15 amino acids. V lost 0 bases to trimming and J lost 5 bases, with 16 bases between them. CDR1 is GTSNPN and CDR2 is SVGIG in the germline V gene (reference sequence). The CDR3 nucleotides read TGTGCCTGGAGTGTACGAGGAACAATATGGTATGGCTACACCTTC. This gives the protein CAWSVRGTIWYGYTF.

The CDR3 here is CASSTPGGFGPNTEAFF. CDR3 nucleotides: TGTGCCAGCAGTACACCGGGGGGATTCGGGCCGAACACTGAAGCTTTCTTT. The chain has TRBV11-3 and TRBJ1-1; tentatively, D is TRBD1 (5 bases). Trimming pared 6 bases from V and 1 base from J, leaving 21 bases between. Per germline, CDR1 SGHNT and CDR2 YENEEA. The CDR3 loop spans 17 amino acids.

The chain joins TRBV9 to TRBJ1-6; TRBD1 might be the D (6 bases). The CDR3 sequence is 15 residues long. Germline lookup yields CDR1 SGDLS and CDR2 YYNGEE. V lost 3 bases to trimming and J lost 6 bases, with 13 bases between them. CDR3 protein: CASSGRTGINSPLHF. CDR3 coding DNA: TGTGCCAGCAGCGGGAGAACAGGGATTAATTCACCCCTCCACTTT.

This chain joins TRBV5-1 and TRBJ2-7; no clear D gene. V was cut by 1 base and J by 3 bases, with 5 bases left in between. Per germline, CDR1 SGHRS and CDR2 YFSETQ. The CDR3 loop spans 12 amino acids. In DNA, the CDR3 is TGCGCCAGCAGCTTGACTAACTACGAGCAGTACTTC. Its translation: CASSLTNYEQYF.

This chain links TRBV11-2 with TRBJ1-5; 7 bases are a match to TRBD1. V dropped 5 bases and J dropped 6; count of bases not matched to a gene: 16. The CDR3 contains 17 residues. Per germline, CDR1 SGHAT and CDR2 FQNNGV. The CDR3 DNA reads as TGTGCCAGCAGCCCAATTAGTGGGGCCAGGGGGGCTCAGCCCCAGCATTTT. This encodes CASSPISGARGAQPQHF.

About this clone itself: This specimen includes other DNA sequences encoding the same CDR3. The chain has TRBV19 and TRBJ1-2; 10 bases line up with TRBD1. V was pared by 5 bases and J by 7 bases, with 4 bases of the junction left unmatched. Germline V lookup: CDR1 LNHDA, CDR2 SQIVND (reference sequence). This CDR3 spans 13 amino acids. CDR3 protein: CASSRDRGGGYTF. The CDR3, as DNA: TGTGCCAGTAGTCGGGACAGGGGAGGTGGCTACACCTTC.

The J gene is TRBJ2-7, the V gene TRBV11-2; D may be TRBD2 (6 bases). Trimming left V 3 bases short and J 3 bases short, with 18 bases between. The CDR3 loop spans 16 amino acids. Germline CDR1 and CDR2: SGHAT and FQNNGV. Here the CDR3 DNA reads TGTGCCAGCAGCTTTAGGGTGGGGGGAGTAGACTACGAGCAGTACTTC. It specifies CASSFRVGGVDYEQYF.

This rearrangement joins TRBV30 to TRBJ1-6; D unclear. The CDR3 is 12 residues long. Germline loops: CDR1 GTSNPN, CDR2 SVGIG (reference sequence). The V and J ends lost 2 bases and 10 bases respectively, with 9 bases between them. The CDR3 region is CAWSSSRSPLHF. DNA for the CDR3: TGTGCCTGGAGTAGTTCGAGGTCACCCCTCCACTTT.

The chain uses TRBV15 and TRBJ2-1; D ambiguous. Deletions cut 3 bases from V and 8 bases from J, with 8 bases between. The CDR3 is 12 amino acids. Germline V gene data show CDR1 as LNHNV and CDR2 as YYDKDF (reference sequence). CDR3 loop: CATSRTKHEQFF. The CDR3 nucleotides read TGTGCCACCAGCAGGACAAAACATGAGCAGTTCTTC.

The J gene is TRBJ1-2, the V gene TRBV28; D gene uncertain. Germline loops: CDR1 MDHEN, CDR2 SYDVKM. Trimming took 2 bases from V and 5 from J, leaving 9 bases between them. There are 13 residues in the CDR3. CDR3 amino acids: CASSLEEFYGYTF. The CDR3 DNA reads TGTGCCAGCAGTTTAGAAGAGTTTTATGGCTACACCTTC.

V gene TRBV28 combines with J gene TRBJ1-2; 11 bases line up with TRBD1. CDR1 MDHEN and CDR2 SYDVKM come from the germline V gene. The CDR3 loop spans 17 amino acids. The V segment lost 4 bases and the J segment 4 bases; nucleotides outside the gene matches: 11. The CDR3 DNA reads TGTGCCAGCAGTTCAGCCGGACAGGGGGCCTTCCCCTATGGCTACACCTTC. This sequence encodes CASSSAGQGAFPYGYTF.

This chain connects TRBV28 to TRBJ2-3; D not resolved. The germline gives CDR1 MDHEN, CDR2 SYDVKM. The V end lost 1 base, the J end lost 2 bases, and 10 bases lay between the germline ends. CDR3 size: 15 residues. This chain's CDR3 is CASSLFLRDTDTQYF. In nucleotides, the CDR3 is TGTGCCAGCAGTTTATTTTTACGAGACACAGATACGCAGTATTTT. Full variable domain (remainder filled in from reference TRBV28 and TRBJ2-3): DVKVTQSSRYLVKRTGEKVFLECVQDMDHENMFWYRQDPGLGLRLIYFSYDVKMKEKGDIPEGYSVSREKKERFSLILESASTNQTSMYLCASSLFLRDTDTQYFGPGTRLTVL.

The chain is built from TRBV5-4 and TRBJ2-2; TRBD1 matches 7 bases. The CDR3 has 17 amino acids. V shed 4 bases and J 6 bases; nucleotides not matched to a gene: 15. Germline values: CDR1 SGHNT, CDR2 YYREEE (reference sequence). The CDR3 region has the DNA TGTGCCAGCAGCCCCCATCCGACAGGGATAAACGCCGGGGAGCTGTTTTTT. Its protein product is CASSPHPTGINAGELFF.

V and J are TRBV19 and TRBJ2-7; 11 bases align to TRBD1. Germline values: CDR1 LNHDA, CDR2 SQIVND (reference sequence). This CDR3 region has 14 residues. The V gene end was trimmed by 5 bases and the J gene end by 4 bases; junction bases not matched to a gene: 4. CDR3 in amino acids: CASSPGTGGYEQYF. For the CDR3, the DNA is TGTGCCAGTAGTCCCGGGACAGGGGGTTACGAGCAGTACTTC.

The chain employs TRBV27 and TRBJ2-4; TRBD1 aligns across 9 bases. V gave up 6 bases and J gave up 5 bases; unmatched junction bases: 11. This CDR3 region has 16 residues. CDR1 and CDR2 from the germline V gene are MNHEY and SMNVEV (reference sequence). CDR3 coding DNA: TGTGCCAGCAGGGAAATGACAGGGGGGGACCAAAACATTCAGTACTTC. Encoded protein: CASREMTGGDQNIQYF.

The V and J genes are TRBV11-2 and TRBJ2-1; D ambiguous. This CDR3 has 13 residues. Trimming removed 4 bases from V and 4 bases from J, with 8 bases in between. Per germline, CDR1 SGHAT and CDR2 FQNNGV. The CDR3 nucleotides read TGTGCCAGCAGCTCCCGACTGTACAATGAGCAGTTCTTC. Encoded protein: CASSSRLYNEQFF.

The chain carries TRBV5-1 and TRBJ1-6; no clear D gene. V was shortened by 4 bases and J by 7 bases, with 6 bases between the two germline ends. Germline V lookup: CDR1 SGHRS, CDR2 YFSETQ. CDR3 size: 12 residues. CDR3 in amino acids: CASSPLNSPLHF. The CDR3 DNA follows: TGCGCCAGCAGCCCATTGAATTCACCCCTCCACTTT.

The rearrangement joins TRBV11-2 to TRBJ1-2; no clear D gene. Trimming shortened V by 5 bases and J by 0 bases, and 13 bases separated the two germline ends. The CDR3 has 15 amino acids. Germline values: CDR1 SGHAT, CDR2 FQNNGV. CDR3 loop: CASSRPANPNYGYTF. The DNA of the CDR3 is TGTGCCAGCAGCCGGCCAGCGAACCCTAACTATGGCTACACCTTC.

The chain is built from TRBV2 and TRBJ2-1, with D perhaps matching TRBD1 (6 bases). V was shortened by 6 bases and J by 7 bases, with 13 bases between the two germline ends. Germline loops: CDR1 SNHLY, CDR2 FYNNEI. The CDR3 extends over 13 amino acids. CDR3 bases: TGTGCCAGCAGACTCGACAGGAATAATGAGCAGTTCTTC. Residues: CASRLDRNNEQFF.

The gene calls are TRBV6-1 and TRBJ1-1; D may be TRBD1 (5 bases). The V and J ends lost 1 base and 6 bases respectively, with 9 bases between them. CDR3 length: 13 residues. CDR1 and CDR2 (germline): MNHNS, SASEGT. DNA of the CDR3: TGTGCCAGCAGTGAAGTGACAGCACCTGAAGCTTTCTTT. It codes for CASSEVTAPEAFF.

The chain uses TRBV5-1 and TRBJ1-4; D gene ambiguous. The CDR3 runs to 16 residues. CDR1 is SGHRS, CDR2 YFSETQ, per germline. V lost 2 bases to trimming and J lost 1 base, with 12 bases between them. The CDR3 is CASSFGWVGTNEKLFF. CDR3 bases: TGCGCCAGCAGCTTCGGGTGGGTTGGAACTAATGAAAAACTGTTTTTT.

The J gene is TRBJ1-1, the V gene TRBV18; 9 bases line up with TRBD1. The germline gives CDR1 KGHSH, CDR2 LQKENI. V dropped 3 bases and J dropped 1; count of bases not matched to a gene: 12. This CDR3 region has 18 residues. The CDR3 protein is CASSPGTGSAGTNTEAFF. The CDR3 nucleotides read TGTGCCAGCTCACCGGGGACAGGGAGCGCCGGGACGAACACTGAAGCTTTCTTT. The full variable domain, completed using reference TRBV18 and TRBJ1-1, is NAGVMQNPRHLVRRRGQEARLRCSPMKGHSHVYWYRQLPEEGLKFMVYLQKENIIDESGMPKERFSAEFPKEGPSILRIQQVVRGDSAAYFCASSPGTGSAGTNTEAFFGQGTRLTVV.

The chain carries TRBV18 and TRBJ1-1; D unresolved. The CDR3 extends over 17 amino acids. CDR1 and CDR2 from the germline V gene are KGHSH and LQKENI. V lost 4 bases, J lost 4 bases, and 22 bases lay in between. The chain's CDR3 is CASSLLGGIPESTEAFF. The DNA for the CDR3 is TGTGCCAGCTCACTGCTGGGAGGGATCCCTGAAAGCACTGAAGCTTTCTTT. Looking up the rest from reference TRBV18 and TRBJ1-1 gives the full variable domain: NAGVMQNPRHLVRRRGQEARLRCSPMKGHSHVYWYRQLPEEGLKFMVYLQKENIIDESGMPKERFSAEFPKEGPSILRIQQVVRGDSAAYFCASSLLGGIPESTEAFFGQGTRLTVV.

The V and J genes are TRBV7-9 and TRBJ1-1, with D hard to call. Trimming took 4 bases from V and 6 from J, leaving 12 bases between them. The CDR3 is made up of 13 amino acids. Germline V CDR1 and CDR2: SEHNR, FQNEAQ (reference sequence). For the CDR3, the DNA is TGTGCCAGCAGCTCCCGGTCTACGGCTGAAGCTTTCTTT. The encoded protein is CASSSRSTAEAFF.

The chain has TRBV7-6 and TRBJ2-7; 8 bases are shared with TRBD2. This CDR3 comprises 17 residues. Germline CDR1 and CDR2: SGHVS and FNYEAQ. V lost 5 bases to trimming and J lost 0 bases; unmatched junction nucleotides: 12. CDR3 in DNA: TGTGCCAGCAGCCCTATGGGTACTAGCGGTAGCTCCTACGAGCAGTACTTC. The encoded protein is CASSPMGTSGSSYEQYF.